This T cell receptor (beta chain) was retrieved from a study of T cell repertoires in cytomegalovirus infection. TCRdb reprocessed the reads via MiXCR and lists one record per CDR3 protein. This table holds hundreds of thousands of distinct CDR3 sequences, roughly 30% found once. As concerns this clonotype: Its target is not known.

The receptor was derived from a human donor in good health (CMV status not recorded). Some clones in this sample may be carry-over from other donors' samples. The sample was cultured CD8+ T cells from PBMCs, taken from culture after CMV antigen stimulation.

The CDR3 DNA sequence: TGTGCCAGCAGTTTAGCGGGGGGGCCCGGTGGTGAGCAGTTCTTC. As protein: CASSLAGGPGGEQFF. The chain employs TRBV28 and TRBJ2-1; 9 bases are shared with TRBD2. Germline trimming cut 2 bases from V and 9 bases from J; bases unmatched to any gene: 8. Germline V gene sequence: CDR1 MDHEN, CDR2 SYDVKM. This CDR3 is 15 amino acids long.